Below, 13 T cell receptor beta chains from the same sample are listed, as sequenced in a study of blood T cell repertoires in COVID-19. Method: immunoSEQ multiplex PCR; TCRdb's copy keeps in-frame clones and lacks some. In the table there are almost 300,000 clones, 89% of which are singletons. Sample: peripheral blood. The receptor source for this set is a woman in her twenties or thirties with COVID-19, enrolled during active disease.

V and J are TRBV6-1 and TRBJ2-2; D is undetermined. V was clipped by 2 bases and J by 1 base, with 5 bases between them. The germline gives CDR1 MNHNS, CDR2 SASEGT. The CDR3 contains 14 residues. The chain's CDR3 is CASSEFGNTGELFF. DNA of the CDR3: TGTGCCAGCAGTGAATTCGGGAACACCGGGGAGCTGTTTTTT.

The genes are TRBV5-6 and TRBJ2-7, with D possibly matching TRBD1 (5 bases). The germline V gene has CDR1 SGHDT and CDR2 YYEEEE. V lost 4 bases to trimming and J lost 6 bases, with 17 bases between them. CDR3 length equals 14 residues. The CDR3: CASSKTPRAGEQYF. CDR3 DNA sequence: TGTGCCAGCAGCAAGACCCCCAGGGCTGGCGAGCAGTACTTC.

As DNA, the CDR3 is TGTGCCACCAGCAGAGATAGTGCTGCGGATACGCAGTATTTT. Translated: CATSRDSAADTQYF. The chain links TRBV15 to TRBJ2-3; D is uncertain. Trimming removed 0 bases from V and 6 bases from J, with 10 bases in between. The V gene's germline CDR1 is LNHNV and CDR2 YYDKDF (reference sequence). The CDR3 is made up of 14 amino acids.

The chain uses TRBV6-2 or TRBV6-3 and TRBJ1-3; TRBD1 might be the D (6 bases). Trimming removed 2 bases at V and 0 bases at J, with 11 bases between. Germline V lookup: CDR1 MNHEY, CDR2 SVGEGT. The CDR3 length is 16 residues. The CDR3 spells CASSYIRTVSGNTIYF. As DNA, the CDR3 is TGTGCCAGCAGTTACATCAGGACAGTCTCTGGAAACACCATATATTTT.

This chain joins TRBV18 and TRBJ2-7; D gene ambiguous. The CDR3 runs 12 residues. The V and J ends lost 5 bases and 6 bases respectively, with 11 bases between them. CDR1 and CDR2 (germline): KGHSH, LQKENI. The CDR3 DNA is TGTGCCAGCTCATTTAATGAGGTCGAGCAGTACTTC. Translated: CASSFNEVEQYF.

This clone was seen a handful of times. The rearrangement uses TRBV5-6 and TRBJ2-1; the D is unclear. Trimming removed 2 bases from V and 4 bases from J, with 16 bases in between. The V gene's germline CDR1 is SGHDT and CDR2 YYEEEE. The CDR3 totals 16 residues. The CDR3 reads CASSFFSLAGYNEQFF. DNA for the CDR3: TGTGCCAGCAGCTTCTTCTCCCTGGCAGGTTACAATGAGCAGTTCTTC.

The chain uses TRBV12-5 and TRBJ2-1; TRBD2 aligns across 10 bases. The CDR3 sequence is 14 residues long. V dropped 9 bases and J dropped 6; count of bases not matched to a gene: 8. The V gene's germline CDR1 is LGHNT and CDR2 FRNRAP. CDR3 in DNA: TGTGCTAGCGGAGCGGGGGGGACCTTCAATGAGCAGTTCTTC. Its translation is CASGAGGTFNEQFF.

This rearrangement joins TRBV5-1 to TRBJ2-2; unclear D gene. The germline V gene has CDR1 SGHRS and CDR2 YFSETQ. This CDR3 contains 13 residues. Trimming cost V 5 bases and J 3 bases, with 8 bases left between them. CDR3 nucleotides: TGCGCCAGCAGACCTACCGACACCGGGGAGCTGTTTTTT. Protein sequence: CASRPTDTGELFF.

The V and J genes are TRBV19 and TRBJ1-4; D perhaps matches TRBD1 (5 bases). With 7 bases removed from V and 3 bases from J, the gap between germline ends came to 15 bases. The CDR3 loop spans 15 amino acids. Germline V gene sequence: CDR1 LNHDA, CDR2 SQIVND (reference sequence). CDR3 in amino acids: CASTSRGSPNEKLFF. CDR3 coding DNA: TGTGCCAGTACCTCAAGGGGTTCACCTAATGAAAAACTGTTTTTT. The variable domain in full, with the rest retrieved from reference TRBV19 and TRBJ1-4, is DGGITQSPKYLFRKEGQNVTLSCEQNLNHDAMYWYRQDPGQGLRLIYYSQIVNDFQKGDIAEGYSVSREKKESFPLTVTSAQKNPTAFYLCASTSRGSPNEKLFFGSGTQLSVL.

This clone was counted between two and nine times. CDR3 DNA: TGTGCCAGCAGCTTTGACAGCTACTATGGCTACACCTTC. Its translation: CASSFDSYYGYTF. This rearrangement joins TRBV11-2 to TRBJ1-2; D perhaps matches TRBD1 (5 bases). The CDR3 has 13 amino acids. Trimming took off 3 bases at V and 3 bases at J, with 8 bases between the two ends. Looked up from germline, CDR1 is SGHAT and CDR2 is FQNNGV.

V gene TRBV7-9 combines with J gene TRBJ2-5, with D maybe TRBD2 (5 bases). The V end lost 5 bases, the J end lost 1 base, and 14 bases lay between the germline ends. This CDR3 comprises 15 residues. Germline CDR1 and CDR2: SEHNR and FQNEAQ (reference sequence). CDR3 protein: CASSPGVSGQETQYF. The CDR3 nucleotides read TGTGCCAGCAGCCCTGGGGTGAGCGGCCAAGAGACCCAGTACTTC.

Here the CDR3 DNA reads TGTGCCAGCAGGGGGACAGGGGGCTCTGGGGCCAACGTCCTGACTTTC. Residues: CASRGTGGSGANVLTF. The rearrangement links TRBV7-9 to TRBJ2-6; TRBD1 agrees at 11 bases. The V segment lost 6 bases and the J segment 0 bases; nucleotides outside the gene matches: 1. CDR1 is SEHNR, CDR2 FQNEAQ, per germline (reference sequence). The CDR3 loop spans 16 amino acids.

The rearrangement links TRBV19 to TRBJ1-1; no clear D gene. Per the germline V gene, CDR1 is LNHDA and CDR2 is SQIVND (reference sequence). The CDR3 has 13 amino acids. The ends were cut back, 1 base at V and 3 bases at J, with 6 bases in the middle. The chain's CDR3 is CASSIVGYTEAFF. CDR3 DNA sequence: TGTGCCAGTAGTATAGTCGGGTACACTGAAGCTTTCTTT.